These 4 T cell receptor beta chains came from one sample sequenced in a study of blood T cell repertoires in COVID-19. Repertoires were generated with immunoSEQ multiplex PCR, while TCRdb's copy carries only in-frame clones and drops some. The sample lists about 160,000 clones; approximately 90% were seen once. Sequencing input: peripheral blood. The origin of the receptors is a man younger than 35 with acute or convalescent COVID-19.

CDR3 protein: CASSRIPQYGYTF. The DNA of the CDR3 is TGCGCCAGCAGCCGAATCCCACAGTATGGCTACACCTTC. The gene calls are TRBV5-1 and TRBJ1-2; D ambiguous. V lost 4 bases to trimming and J lost 5 bases, with 12 bases between them. The CDR3 spans 13 residues. CDR1 and CDR2 (germline): SGHRS, YFSETQ. Full variable domain (remainder filled in from reference TRBV5-1 and TRBJ1-2): KAGVTQTPRYLIKTRGQQVTLSCSPISGHRSVSWYQQTPGQGLQFLFEYFSETQRNKGNFPGRFSGRQFSNSRSEMNVSTLELGDSALYLCASSRIPQYGYTFGSGTRLTVV.

The chain combines TRBV5-1 with TRBJ2-2; 9 bases are a match to TRBD1. CDR1 SGHRS and CDR2 YFSETQ come from the germline V gene. CDR3 size: 16 residues. V shed 4 bases, J shed 4 bases, and the junction held 8 bases outside the gene matches. The CDR3 sequence is CASSVRQGGSTGELFF. As DNA, the CDR3 is TGCGCCAGCAGCGTACGACAGGGGGGGAGCACCGGGGAGCTGTTTTTT.

V usage is TRBV7-9 and J usage is TRBJ2-5; D gene ambiguous. This CDR3 has 12 residues. Trimming removed 3 bases from V and 5 bases from J, with 7 bases in between. Germline CDR1 and CDR2: SEHNR and FQNEAQ (reference sequence). The CDR3 reads CASSFESETQYF. The CDR3 nucleotides are TGTGCCAGCAGCTTTGAGAGTGAGACCCAGTACTTC.

A word on this clone: Compared with germline, one end of the junction differs, possibly owing to a read error. The J gene is TRBJ2-3, the V gene TRBV19; TRBD1 matches 7 bases. The CDR3 has 12 residues. Germline CDR1 LNHDA, CDR2 SQIVND (reference sequence). As DNA, the CDR3 is TGTGCCACCAACCCCGGGACAGAAACGCAGTATTTT. Its translation is CATNPGTETQYF.